The 3 T cell receptor beta chains presented below share a single source sample, sequenced in a study of regulatory T cells in long-lasting Graves disease. Construction of TCR beta libraries relied on iRepertoire HTBI primers and on Arm-PCR targeting CDR3 regions. TCRdb passed the multiplex PCR reads through MiXCR, listing each CDR3 protein once. This table holds almost 350,000 distinct CDR3 sequences, around 19% found once. The time point was: persistent/refractory GD, antithyroid drugs over 5 years with positive TRAb. PBMCs provided the RNA from which the TCR library was made. The material was peripheral blood mononuclear cells (PBMCs), obtained when the disease was refractory, from a patient treated with antithyroid drugs. These receptors all stem from a female donor with Graves disease.

This clonotype occurred many times. The CDR3 region has the DNA TGTGCCAGCAGTGAAAGCAGACTAACAACTAATGAAAAACTGTTTTTT. This sequence encodes CASSESRLTTNEKLFF. The chain joins TRBV2 to TRBJ1-4; D is undetermined. The CDR3 contains 16 residues. The V end lost 2 bases, the J end lost 0 bases, and 10 bases lay between the germline ends. Germline CDR1 reads SNHLY; CDR2 reads FYNNEI.

This chain uses TRBV24-1 with TRBJ2-1; 11 bases map to TRBD2. From germline, CDR1 is KGHDR and CDR2 SFDVKD. The CDR3 length is 16 residues. V lost 3 bases and J lost 6; bases outside the gene matches: 6. CDR3 DNA: TGTGCCACCAGTGATCCCCTAGCGGGAGGAGGCAATGAGCAGTTCTTC. Translation: CATSDPLAGGGNEQFF.

This clonotype turned up a few times. The chain joins TRBV27 to TRBJ2-2; unclear D gene. V was trimmed by 0 bases and J by 5 bases, leaving 7 bases between them. This CDR3 region has 14 residues. Germline-derived CDR1 and CDR2 are MNHEY and SMNVEV (reference sequence). The CDR3 is CASSLSVYTGELFF. In nucleotides, the CDR3 is TGTGCCAGCAGTTTATCGGTCTATACCGGGGAGCTGTTTTTT.